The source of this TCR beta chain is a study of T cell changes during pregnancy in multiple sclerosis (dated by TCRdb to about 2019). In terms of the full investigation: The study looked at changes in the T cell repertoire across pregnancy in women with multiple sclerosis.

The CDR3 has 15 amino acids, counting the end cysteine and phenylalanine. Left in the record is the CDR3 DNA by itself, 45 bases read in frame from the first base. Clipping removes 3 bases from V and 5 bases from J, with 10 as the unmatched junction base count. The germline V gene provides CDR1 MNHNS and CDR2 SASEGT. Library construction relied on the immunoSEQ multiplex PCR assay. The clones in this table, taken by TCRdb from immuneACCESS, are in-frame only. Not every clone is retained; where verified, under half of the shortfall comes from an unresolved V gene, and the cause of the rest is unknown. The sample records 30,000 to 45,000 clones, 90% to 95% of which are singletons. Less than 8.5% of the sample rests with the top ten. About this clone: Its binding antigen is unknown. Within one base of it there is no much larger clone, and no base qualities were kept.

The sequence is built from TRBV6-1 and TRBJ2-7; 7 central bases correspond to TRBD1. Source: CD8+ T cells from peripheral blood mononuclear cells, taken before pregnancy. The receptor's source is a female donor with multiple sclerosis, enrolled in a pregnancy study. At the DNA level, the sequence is TGTGCCAGCAGTGACTGGGCAGGGGGTGGCGACGAGCAGTACTTC. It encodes CASSDWAGGGDEQYF.